This entry lists 13 T cell receptor beta chains sequenced from one sample in a study of blood T cell repertoires in COVID-19. Sequencing was performed with immunoSEQ multiplex PCR; in TCRdb, only in-frame clones are kept and a portion is missing. Of 450,000 or so clones listed, around nine tenths are singletons. The sequenced sample was peripheral blood. Receptors were obtained from a woman in her thirties or forties with COVID-19, enrolled during active disease.

The V gene is TRBV18, the J gene TRBJ2-3; 9 nucleotides align to TRBD2. Germline V gene sequence: CDR1 KGHSH, CDR2 LQKENI. With V trimmed by 2 bases and J by 2 bases, 8 bases remained unmatched. This CDR3 region has 17 residues. This CDR3 is CASSPLSSGEITDTQYF. The CDR3 DNA reads TGTGCCAGCTCACCATTGTCTAGCGGGGAGATCACAGATACGCAGTATTTT.

This chain links TRBV4-3 with TRBJ1-1; possible D gene TRBD1, 5 bases. V lost 0 bases, J lost 6 bases, and 11 bases lay in between. CDR3 length: 14 amino acids. Germline V lookup: CDR1 LGHNA, CDR2 YSLEER. CDR3 bases: TGCGCCAGCAGCCAAGAACGCGAAGGGGCTGAAGCTTTCTTT. Its translation: CASSQEREGAEAFF.

V usage is TRBV28 and J usage is TRBJ1-1, with 8 nucleotides matching TRBD1. CDR3 size: 14 residues. The V gene's germline CDR1 is MDHEN and CDR2 SYDVKM. The V and J ends lost 11 bases and 0 bases, in that order; junction bases with no gene match: 8. The CDR3 loop is CASSAGGMNTEAFF. The DNA for the CDR3 is TGTGCCTCAAGCGCAGGGGGCATGAACACTGAAGCTTTCTTT.

The chain joins TRBV4-3 to TRBJ2-1; TRBD2 aligns across 12 bases. Trimming removed 5 bases from V and 4 bases from J; junction bases left unmatched: 3. The CDR3 has 15 amino acids. Germline V gene sequence: CDR1 LGHNA, CDR2 YSLEER. The CDR3 reads CASSWTSGAYNEQFF. The CDR3 coding sequence is TGCGCCAGCAGCTGGACTAGCGGGGCGTACAATGAGCAGTTCTTC.

This chain joins TRBV11-2 and TRBJ2-1; 11 bases are shared with TRBD2. The length of the CDR3 is 15 residues. Germline V gene sequence: CDR1 SGHAT, CDR2 FQNNGV. V shed 8 bases and J 10 bases; nucleotides not matched to a gene: 13. CDR3 residues: CASGLAGGSGLEQFF. The DNA of the CDR3 is TGTGCCAGCGGGTTAGCGGGAGGGTCGGGGCTGGAGCAGTTCTTC.

The rearrangement uses TRBV19 and TRBJ1-1, with 10 positions matching TRBD1. V gave up 2 bases and J gave up 1 base; unmatched junction bases: 10. The germline V gene has CDR1 LNHDA and CDR2 SQIVND (reference sequence). The CDR3 sequence is 18 residues long. CDR3 protein: CASSILSGQGWGNTEAFF. CDR3 nucleotides: TGTGCCAGTAGTATACTATCGGGACAGGGGTGGGGGAACACTGAAGCTTTCTTT. The full variable domain, with the rest looked up from reference TRBV19 and TRBJ1-1, is DGGITQSPKYLFRKEGQNVTLSCEQNLNHDAMYWYRQDPGQGLRLIYYSQIVNDFQKGDIAEGYSVSREKKESFPLTVTSAQKNPTAFYLCASSILSGQGWGNTEAFFGQGTRLTVV.

The chain recombines TRBV27 with TRBJ2-1; D gene uncertain. The CDR3 consists of 16 residues. V was pared by 4 bases and J by 2 bases, with 15 bases between. In germline, CDR1 is MNHEY, CDR2 SMNVEV (reference sequence). The CDR3 loop reads CASSSMSSTAYNEQFF. CDR3 DNA sequence: TGTGCCAGCAGTTCCATGTCTAGTACCGCCTACAATGAGCAGTTCTTC.

This chain connects TRBV11-3 to TRBJ2-5; a weak D match, TRBD1 (6 bases). CDR3 size: 14 residues. Per germline, CDR1 SGHNT and CDR2 YENEEA. The V end was cut by 5 bases, the J end by 0 bases, with 10 bases between. The DNA for the CDR3 is TGTGCCAGCAGCCAGGACAGTAACCAAGAGACCCAGTACTTC. This sequence encodes CASSQDSNQETQYF.

The V and J genes are TRBV7-2 and TRBJ2-1; no clear D gene. The CDR3 totals 12 residues. From germline, CDR1 is SGHTA and CDR2 FQGNSA. The V gene lost 5 bases and the J gene lost 7 bases, with 9 bases spanning the gap. The CDR3 nucleotides read TGTGCCAGCAGCCCCCCCACAAATGAGCAGTTCTTC. It is translated as CASSPPTNEQFF. Full variable domain (remainder filled in from reference TRBV7-2 and TRBJ2-1): GAGVSQSPSNKVTEKGKDVELRCDPISGHTALYWYRQSLGQGLEFLIYFQGNSAPDKSGLPSDRFSAERTGGSVSTLTIQRTQQEDSAVYLCASSPPTNEQFFGPGTRLTVL.

V usage is TRBV24-1 and J usage is TRBJ2-5; 7 bases match TRBD1. The CDR3 has 13 amino acids. Germline V gene data show CDR1 as KGHDR and CDR2 as SFDVKD. V trimming: 9 bases; J trimming: 1 base; junction bases outside the gene matches: 4. DNA for the CDR3: TGTGCCACCCAATCAGGGGGCCAAGAGACCCAGTACTTC. Translating it yields CATQSGGQETQYF.

The rearrangement uses TRBV25-1 and TRBJ2-7, with no clear D. This CDR3 is built from 12 residues. Trimming left V 5 bases short and J 1 base short, with 6 bases between. CDR1 and CDR2 (germline): MGHDK, SYGVNS. The CDR3 nucleotides are TGTGCCAGCAGTTTCTCTTCCTACGAGCAGTACTTC. Encoded protein: CASSFSSYEQYF.

The chain combines TRBV20-1 with TRBJ2-7; D not certain. V shed 3 bases and J shed 6 bases, with 9 bases lying between them. CDR3 size: 11 residues. The germline V gene has CDR1 DFQATT and CDR2 SNEGSKA (reference sequence). The CDR3 is CSASQDTEQYF. In nucleotides, the CDR3 is TGCAGTGCTAGTCAGGATACCGAGCAGTACTTC.

This chain joins TRBV3-1 (or the pseudogene TRBV3-2) and TRBJ1-6, with D possibly TRBD1 on 6 matching bases. Trimming took off 3 bases at V and 8 bases at J, with 8 bases between the two ends. The V gene's germline CDR1 is LGHDT and CDR2 YNNKEL (reference sequence). The CDR3 sequence is 13 residues long. The CDR3 loop reads CASSQAGDSPLHF. CDR3 nucleotides: TGTGCCAGCAGCCAGGCAGGGGATTCACCCCTCCACTTT.